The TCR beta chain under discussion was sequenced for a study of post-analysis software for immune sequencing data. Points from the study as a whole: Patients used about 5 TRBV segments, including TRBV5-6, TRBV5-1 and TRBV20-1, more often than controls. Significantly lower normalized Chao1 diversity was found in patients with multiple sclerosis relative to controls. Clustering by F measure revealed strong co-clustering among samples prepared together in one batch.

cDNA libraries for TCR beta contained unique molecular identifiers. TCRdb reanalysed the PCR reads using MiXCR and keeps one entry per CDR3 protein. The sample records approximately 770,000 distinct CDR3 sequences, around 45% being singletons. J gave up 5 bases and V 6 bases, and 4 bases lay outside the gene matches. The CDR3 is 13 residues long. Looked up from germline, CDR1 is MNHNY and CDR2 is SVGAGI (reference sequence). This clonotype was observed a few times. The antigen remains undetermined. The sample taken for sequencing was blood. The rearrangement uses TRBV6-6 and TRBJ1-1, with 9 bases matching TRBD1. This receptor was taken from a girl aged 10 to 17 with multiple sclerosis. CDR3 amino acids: CASSRGQGTEAFF. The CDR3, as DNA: TGTGCCAGCAGCCGCGGACAGGGGACTGAAGCTTTCTTT.